This T cell receptor beta chain appears in the sequencing data of a study of T cells in Graves' hyperthyroidism and ophthalmopathy. General observations from the study: Most thyroid clonotypes that were expanded above 0.001 also turned up in blood.

This clonotype was recorded at least ten times. Its matching antigen is unknown. Patients aged 18 to 65 had newly diagnosed hyperthyroidism of under 2 months' duration. The V end lost 5 bases, the J end lost 7 bases, and 17 bases lay between the germline ends. The CDR3 runs 13 residues. CDR1 is DFQATT and CDR2 is SNEGSKA in the germline V gene (reference sequence). Amplified TCR beta CDR3 regions came from RNA transcripts. The study used the HTBI primer set for a first-round RT-PCR of the TCR CDR3. TCRdb processed the multiplex PCR reads anew with MiXCR; each CDR3 protein has one entry. The data contain hundreds of thousands of distinct CDR3 sequences, 13% to 15% of them seen just once; the ten biggest clones take up roughly 10%.

The chain is built from TRBV20-1 and TRBJ1-1, with D possibly being TRBD1 (5 bases). The sample comprised blood. This sequence was found in a woman under 30 with Graves' hyperthyroidism. CDR3 region: CSARWTFGGEAFF. The CDR3 DNA is TGCAGTGCTCGATGGACCTTTGGGGGTGAAGCTTTCTTT.